Below are 15 T cell receptor beta chains sequenced from a single sample in a study of shared clonotypes between healthy human individuals. The table came from immunoSEQ multiplex PCR; TCRdb's copy has only in-frame clones and leaves some out. The sample has some 2.1 million clones; roughly 96% are singletons. Sequenced: naive CD4+ T cells sorted from blood. Stated subset: CD45RA+ positively selected. These receptors were obtained from a man aged 18-30 years in good health.

The chain uses TRBV19 and TRBJ1-5; 7 bases are shared with TRBD1. The germline gives CDR1 LNHDA, CDR2 SQIVND (reference sequence). V was clipped by 7 bases and J by 7 bases; unmatched bases: 4. The CDR3 runs to 12 residues. The CDR3 is CASKAGGQPQHF. The CDR3 coding sequence is TGTGCCAGTAAGGCAGGGGGACAGCCCCAGCATTTT.

The chain links TRBV6-1 to TRBJ1-2; D gene uncertain. V lost 2 bases and J lost 8, with 9 bases in between. This CDR3 spans 12 amino acids. In germline, CDR1 is MNHNS, CDR2 SASEGT. The CDR3 nucleotides are TGTGCCAGCAGTGAAAGCTCGAGCGGCTACACCTTC. Residues: CASSESSSGYTF.

The genes are TRBV19 and TRBJ1-5; 11 bases fit TRBD1. CDR1 is LNHDA and CDR2 is SQIVND in the germline V gene (reference sequence). The CDR3 spans 16 residues. J was trimmed by 4 bases and V by 5 bases; bases with no gene match: 7. The CDR3 here is CASSPQGTGGNQPQHF. CDR3 in DNA: TGTGCCAGTAGTCCCCAGGGGACAGGGGGTAATCAGCCCCAGCATTTT.

This clone has just one count. The chain recombines TRBV7-2 with TRBJ2-7; no clear D gene. Germline V gene sequence: CDR1 SGHTA, CDR2 FQGNSA. This CDR3 region has 13 residues. Trimming pared 2 bases from V and 9 bases from J, leaving 14 bases between. The CDR3 is CASSLLQGRRQYF. CDR3 sequence (DNA): TGTGCCAGCAGCTTATTGCAAGGAAGGAGGCAGTACTTC.

This clone showed up just once. The chain employs TRBV6-1 and TRBJ1-4; a weak D match, TRBD1 (6 bases). This CDR3 spans 14 amino acids. CDR1 and CDR2 from the germline V gene are MNHNS and SASEGT. The ends were cut back, 6 bases at V and 8 bases at J, with 16 bases in the middle. The CDR3 protein is CASSTAGAAEKLFF. Written as DNA, the CDR3 is TGTGCCAGCAGCACCGCGGGGGCTGCGGAAAAACTGTTTTTT.

CDR3 region: CASSLQGAGTEAFF. CDR3 in DNA: TGCGCCAGCAGCTTGCAGGGCGCAGGCACTGAAGCTTTCTTT. The chain uses TRBV5-1 and TRBJ1-1; maybe TRBD1 (5 bases). Per the germline V gene, CDR1 is SGHRS and CDR2 is YFSETQ. The CDR3 extends over 14 amino acids. Trimming left V 1 base short and J 4 bases short, with 11 bases between. Full variable domain (outside the CDR3, taken from reference TRBV5-1 and TRBJ1-1): KAGVTQTPRYLIKTRGQQVTLSCSPISGHRSVSWYQQTPGQGLQFLFEYFSETQRNKGNFPGRFSGRQFSNSRSEMNVSTLELGDSALYLCASSLQGAGTEAFFGQGTRLTVV.

This clone was counted once. The V and J genes are TRBV11-3 and TRBJ2-1; the D gene is possibly TRBD2 (7 bases). This CDR3 has 15 residues. V was clipped by 6 bases and J by 5 bases, with 17 bases between them. Germline CDR1 and CDR2: SGHNT and YENEEA. As DNA, the CDR3 is TGTGCCAGCAGTCCTTTAACGGGGGGCCACAATGAGCAGTTCTTC. Translating it yields CASSPLTGGHNEQFF. Drawing the rest from reference TRBV11-3 and TRBJ2-1, the complete variable domain is EAGVVQSPRYKIIEKKQPVAFWCNPISGHNTLYWYLQNLGQGPELLIRYENEEAVDDSQLPKDRFSAERLKGVDSTLKIQPAELGDSAVYLCASSPLTGGHNEQFFGPGTRLTVL.

The chain uses TRBV9 and TRBJ1-1; D perhaps matches TRBD1 (6 bases). Per germline, CDR1 SGDLS and CDR2 YYNGEE. Trimming shortened V by 4 bases and J by 1 base, and 14 bases separated the two germline ends. There are 15 residues in the CDR3. The chain's CDR3 is CASSLVDRRNTEAFF. The CDR3 DNA reads TGTGCCAGCAGCCTCGTCGACAGGAGGAACACTGAAGCTTTCTTT.

V usage is TRBV5-6 and J usage is TRBJ1-3; perhaps TRBD1 as D (5 bases). The length of the CDR3 is 16 residues. Germline V gene lookup returns CDR1 SGHDT and CDR2 YYEEEE. V was clipped by 5 bases and J by 0 bases, with 15 bases between them. Written as DNA, the CDR3 is TGTGCCAGCAGTGGGGCCGGGACCTTCTCTGGAAACACCATATATTTT. Translation gives CASSGAGTFSGNTIYF.

As to this clone: At one of its ends the junction is not consistent with the germline gene, which may arise from a read error. Other DNA sequences of this sample code for an identical CDR3. The chain recombines TRBV6-1 with TRBJ1-6; D is unresolved. Germline CDR1 is MNHNS and CDR2 is SASEGT. The CDR3 has 13 amino acids. The CDR3 loop is CASREGGNSPLHF. For the CDR3, the DNA is TGTGCCAGCAGGGAAGGTGGGAATTCACCCCTCCACTTT.

The chain combines TRBV5-1 with TRBJ2-6; a weak D match, TRBD1 (6 bases). The V end was cut by 5 bases, the J end by 3 bases, with 18 bases between. In germline, CDR1 is SGHRS, CDR2 YFSETQ. The CDR3 consists of 17 residues. The CDR3 DNA sequence: TGCGCCAGCAGGACAGGATTTGGGCTTGGTGGGGCCAACGTCCTGACTTTC. Translation: CASRTGFGLGGANVLTF.

V and J are TRBV10-3 and TRBJ2-7; 8 bases agree with TRBD2. The trim removed 4 bases at V and 1 base at J, leaving 12 bases unmatched. The CDR3 consists of 17 residues. Germline values: CDR1 ENHRY, CDR2 SYGVKD. The CDR3 DNA is TGTGCCATCAGTGGGGAAGGCCAGCGGGGGCCTTCCTACGAGCAGTACTTC. Its protein product is CAISGEGQRGPSYEQYF.

This chain joins TRBV19 and TRBJ2-7; possibly TRBD2 for D (5 bases). From germline, CDR1 is LNHDA and CDR2 SQIVND (reference sequence). This CDR3 is built from 14 residues. V lost 3 bases, J lost 0 bases, and 9 bases lay in between. The CDR3 loop reads CASSMSGNSYEQYF. As DNA, the CDR3 is TGTGCCAGTAGTATGTCGGGAAACTCCTACGAGCAGTACTTC.

The genes are TRBV19 and TRBJ2-1; a weak D match, TRBD2 (6 bases). This CDR3 has 15 residues. CDR1 and CDR2 (germline): LNHDA, SQIVND (reference sequence). V was clipped by 3 bases and J by 4 bases, with 13 bases between them. CDR3 amino acids: CASSISSGLYNEQFF. DNA of the CDR3: TGTGCCAGTAGTATCAGTAGCGGACTATACAATGAGCAGTTCTTC.

A remark on this clone: In the same sample, other DNA sequences code for this CDR3. The genes are TRBV29-1 and TRBJ1-2; no definite D call. In germline, CDR1 is SQVTM, CDR2 ANQGSEA. V dropped 1 base and J dropped 6 bases, with 6 bases sitting between them. The CDR3 loop spans 11 amino acids. Written as DNA, the CDR3 is TGCAGCGTTGAAGGGTTAAATGGCTACACCTTC. It codes for CSVEGLNGYTF. Variable domain in full (rest from reference TRBV29-1 and TRBJ1-2): SAVISQKPSRDICQRGTSLTIQCQVDSQVTMMFWYRQQPGQSLTLIATANQGSEATYESGFVIDKFPISRPNLTFSTLTVSNMSPEDSSIYLCSVEGLNGYTFGSGTRLTVV.